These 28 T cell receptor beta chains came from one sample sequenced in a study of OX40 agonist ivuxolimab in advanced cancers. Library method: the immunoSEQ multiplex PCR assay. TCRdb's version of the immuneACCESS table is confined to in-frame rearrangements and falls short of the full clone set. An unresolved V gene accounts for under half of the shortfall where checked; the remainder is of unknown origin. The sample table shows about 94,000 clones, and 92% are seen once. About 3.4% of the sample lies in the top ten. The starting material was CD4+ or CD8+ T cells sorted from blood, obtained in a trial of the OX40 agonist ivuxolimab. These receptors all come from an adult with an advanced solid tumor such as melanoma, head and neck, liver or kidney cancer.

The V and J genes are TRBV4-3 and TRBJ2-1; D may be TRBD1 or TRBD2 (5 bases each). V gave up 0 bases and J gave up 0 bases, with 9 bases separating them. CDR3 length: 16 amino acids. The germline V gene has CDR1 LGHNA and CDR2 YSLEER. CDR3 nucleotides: TGCGCCAGCAGCCAAGAGGCAGGGAGCTCCTACAATGAGCAGTTCTTC. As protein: CASSQEAGSSYNEQFF.

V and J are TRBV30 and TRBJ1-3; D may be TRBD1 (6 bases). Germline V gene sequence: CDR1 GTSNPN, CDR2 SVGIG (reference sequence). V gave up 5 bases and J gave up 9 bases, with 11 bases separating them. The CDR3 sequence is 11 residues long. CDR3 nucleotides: TGTGCCTGGTTGGACAGTCCCACCATATATTTT. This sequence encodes CAWLDSPTIYF. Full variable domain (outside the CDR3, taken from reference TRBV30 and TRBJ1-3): SQTIHQWPATLVQPVGSPLSLECTVEGTSNPNLYWYRQAAGRGLQLLFYSVGIGQISSEVPQNLSASRPQDRQFILSSKKLLLSDSGFYLCAWLDSPTIYFGEGSWLTVV.

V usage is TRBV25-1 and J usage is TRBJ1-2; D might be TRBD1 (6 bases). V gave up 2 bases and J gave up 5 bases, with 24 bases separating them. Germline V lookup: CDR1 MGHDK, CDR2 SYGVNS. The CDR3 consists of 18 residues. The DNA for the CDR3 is TGTGCCAGCAGTGAAGAAGTGGGGGGCCCCGGTGTCTCTTATGGCTACACCTTC. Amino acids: CASSEEVGGPGVSYGYTF.

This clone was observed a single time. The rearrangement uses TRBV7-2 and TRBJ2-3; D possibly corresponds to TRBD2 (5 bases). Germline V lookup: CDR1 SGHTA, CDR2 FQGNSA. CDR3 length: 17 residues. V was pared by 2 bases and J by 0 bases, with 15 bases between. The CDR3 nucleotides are TGTGCCAGCAGCTTAAGTGTGAGCGGTTCTAGCACAGATACGCAGTATTTT. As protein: CASSLSVSGSSTDTQYF.

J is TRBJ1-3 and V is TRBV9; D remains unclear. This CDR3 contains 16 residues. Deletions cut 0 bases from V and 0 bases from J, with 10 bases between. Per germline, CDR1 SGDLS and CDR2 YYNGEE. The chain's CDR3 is CASSVGSGSSGNTIYF. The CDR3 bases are TGTGCCAGCAGCGTAGGCTCAGGTTCCTCTGGAAACACCATATATTTT.

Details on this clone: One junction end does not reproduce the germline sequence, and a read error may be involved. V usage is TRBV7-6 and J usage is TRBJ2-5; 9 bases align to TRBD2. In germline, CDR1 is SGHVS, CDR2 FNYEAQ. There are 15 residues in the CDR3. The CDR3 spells CASTLAGELQETQYF. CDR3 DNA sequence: TGTGCCAGCACCTTAGCGGGGGAACTCCAAGAGACCCAGTACTTC.

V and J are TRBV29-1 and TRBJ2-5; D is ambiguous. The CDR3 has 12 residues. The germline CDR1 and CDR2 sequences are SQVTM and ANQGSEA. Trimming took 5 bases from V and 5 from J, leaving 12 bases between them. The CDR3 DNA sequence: TGCAGCGTTTTGGCACAACCGGAGACCCAGTACTTC. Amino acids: CSVLAQPETQYF.

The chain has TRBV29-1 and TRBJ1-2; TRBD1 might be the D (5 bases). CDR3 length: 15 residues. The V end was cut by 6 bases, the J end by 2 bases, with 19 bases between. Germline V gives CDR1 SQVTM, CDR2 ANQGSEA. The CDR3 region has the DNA TGCAGCGTGGATTGGGACGGAAACGAAAACTATGGCTACACCTTC. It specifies CSVDWDGNENYGYTF.

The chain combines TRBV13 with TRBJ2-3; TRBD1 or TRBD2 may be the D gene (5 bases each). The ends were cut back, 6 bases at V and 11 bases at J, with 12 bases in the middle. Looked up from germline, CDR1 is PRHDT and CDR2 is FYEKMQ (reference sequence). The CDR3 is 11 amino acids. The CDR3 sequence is CASSSMGEQYF. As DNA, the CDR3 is TGTGCCAGCAGTTCTATGGGGGAGCAGTATTTT.

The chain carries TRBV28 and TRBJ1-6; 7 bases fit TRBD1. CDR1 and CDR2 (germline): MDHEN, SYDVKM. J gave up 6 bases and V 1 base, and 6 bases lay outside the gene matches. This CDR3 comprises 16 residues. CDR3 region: CASSLFPHRGNSPLHF. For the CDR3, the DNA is TGTGCCAGCAGTTTATTCCCCCACAGGGGTAATTCACCCCTCCACTTT.

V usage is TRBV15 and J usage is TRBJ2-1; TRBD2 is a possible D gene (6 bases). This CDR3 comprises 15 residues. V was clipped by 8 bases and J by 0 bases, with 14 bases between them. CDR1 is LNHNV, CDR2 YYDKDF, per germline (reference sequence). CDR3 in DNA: TGTGCCACCTGCGCTAGCGCCAGCTCCTACAATGAGCAGTTCTTC. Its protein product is CATCASASSYNEQFF.

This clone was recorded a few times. CDR3 DNA sequence: TGCAGCGCCGTCCAATACACTGAAGCTTTCTTT. The encoded protein is CSAVQYTEAFF. V usage is TRBV29-1 and J usage is TRBJ1-1; D not resolved. Looked up from germline, CDR1 is SQVTM and CDR2 is ANQGSEA. This CDR3 has 11 amino acids. V lost 7 bases and J lost 3, with 9 bases in between.

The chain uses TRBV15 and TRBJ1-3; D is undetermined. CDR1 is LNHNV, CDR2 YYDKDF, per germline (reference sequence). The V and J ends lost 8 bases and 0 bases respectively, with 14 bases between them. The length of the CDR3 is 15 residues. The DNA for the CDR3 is TGTGCCACCCGGTTGGACTTCAACTCTGGAAACACCATATATTTT. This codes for CATRLDFNSGNTIYF.

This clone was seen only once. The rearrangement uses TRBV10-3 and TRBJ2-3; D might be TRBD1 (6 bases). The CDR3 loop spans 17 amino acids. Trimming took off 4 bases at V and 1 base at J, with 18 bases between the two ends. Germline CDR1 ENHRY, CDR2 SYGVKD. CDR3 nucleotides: TGTGCCATCAGTGGAAGCCAACAGGGCTGGGGCACAGATACGCAGTATTTT. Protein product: CAISGSQQGWGTDTQYF.

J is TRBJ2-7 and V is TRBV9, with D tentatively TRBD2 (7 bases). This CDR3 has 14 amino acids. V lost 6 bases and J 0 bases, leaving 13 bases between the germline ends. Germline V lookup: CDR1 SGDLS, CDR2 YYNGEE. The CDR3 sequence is CASNGGGASYEQYF. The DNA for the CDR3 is TGTGCCAGCAATGGTGGGGGGGCCTCCTACGAGCAGTACTTC.

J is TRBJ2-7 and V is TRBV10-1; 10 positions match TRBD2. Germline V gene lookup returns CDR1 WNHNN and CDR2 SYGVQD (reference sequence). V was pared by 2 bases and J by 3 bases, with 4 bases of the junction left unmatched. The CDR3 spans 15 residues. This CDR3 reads CASSEGASGSYEQYF. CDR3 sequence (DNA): TGCGCCAGCAGTGAGGGTGCTAGCGGGAGCTACGAGCAGTACTTC.

The CDR3, as DNA: TGCGCCAGCAGCCAAGAAGGGACTCTAGAGACCCAGTACTTC. Its translation is CASSQEGTLETQYF. The chain employs TRBV4-3 and TRBJ2-5; perhaps TRBD2 as D (6 bases). Germline loops: CDR1 LGHNA, CDR2 YSLEER. The CDR3 loop spans 14 amino acids. The V gene lost 0 bases and the J gene lost 4 bases, with 9 bases spanning the gap.

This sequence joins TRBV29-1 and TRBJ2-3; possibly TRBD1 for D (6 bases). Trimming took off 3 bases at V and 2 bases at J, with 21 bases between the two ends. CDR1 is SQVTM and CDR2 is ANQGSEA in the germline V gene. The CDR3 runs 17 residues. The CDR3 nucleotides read TGCAGCGTTGAGGTTTGGACAGTGGGGGAGCACACAGATACGCAGTATTTT. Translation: CSVEVWTVGEHTDTQYF.

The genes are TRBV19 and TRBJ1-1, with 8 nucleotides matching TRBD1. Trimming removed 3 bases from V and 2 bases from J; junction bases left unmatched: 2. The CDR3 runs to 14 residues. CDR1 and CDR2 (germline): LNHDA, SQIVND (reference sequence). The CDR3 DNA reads TGTGCCAGTAGTATTACAGGGGGAAACACTGAAGCTTTCTTT. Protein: CASSITGGNTEAFF.

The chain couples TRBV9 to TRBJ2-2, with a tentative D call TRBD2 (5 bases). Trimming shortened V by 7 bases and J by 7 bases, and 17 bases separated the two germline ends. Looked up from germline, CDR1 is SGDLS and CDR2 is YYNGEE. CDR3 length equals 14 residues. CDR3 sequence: CASHGDKGDGELFF. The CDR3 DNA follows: TGTGCCAGCCATGGAGACAAGGGAGACGGGGAGCTGTTTTTT.

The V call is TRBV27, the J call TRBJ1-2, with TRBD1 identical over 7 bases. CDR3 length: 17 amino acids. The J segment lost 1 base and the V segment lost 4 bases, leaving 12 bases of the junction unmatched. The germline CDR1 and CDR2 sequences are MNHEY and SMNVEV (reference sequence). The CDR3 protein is CASSSRQGGNINYGYTF. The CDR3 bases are TGTGCCAGCAGTTCACGACAGGGTGGAAATATTAACTATGGCTACACCTTC.

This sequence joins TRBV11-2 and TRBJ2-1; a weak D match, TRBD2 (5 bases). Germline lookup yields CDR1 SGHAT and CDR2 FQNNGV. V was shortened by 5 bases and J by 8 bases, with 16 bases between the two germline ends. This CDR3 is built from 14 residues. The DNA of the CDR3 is TGTGCCAGCAGCACCCCCGGGGTAGTTGATGAGCAGTTCTTC. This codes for CASSTPGVVDEQFF.

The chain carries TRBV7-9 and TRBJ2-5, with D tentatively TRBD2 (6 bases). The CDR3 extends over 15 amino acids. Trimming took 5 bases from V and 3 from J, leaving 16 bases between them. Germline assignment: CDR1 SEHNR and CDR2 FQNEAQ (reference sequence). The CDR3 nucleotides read TGTGCCAGCAGCCCCGCGCGGGGCAGCGAAGAGACCCAGTACTTC. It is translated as CASSPARGSEETQYF.

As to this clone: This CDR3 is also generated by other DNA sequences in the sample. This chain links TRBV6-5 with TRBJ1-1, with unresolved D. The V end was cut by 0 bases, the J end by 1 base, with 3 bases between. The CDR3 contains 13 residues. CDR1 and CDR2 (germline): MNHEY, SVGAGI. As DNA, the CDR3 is TGTGCCAGCAGTTACTCCGCGAACACTGAAGCTTTCTTT. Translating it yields CASSYSANTEAFF.

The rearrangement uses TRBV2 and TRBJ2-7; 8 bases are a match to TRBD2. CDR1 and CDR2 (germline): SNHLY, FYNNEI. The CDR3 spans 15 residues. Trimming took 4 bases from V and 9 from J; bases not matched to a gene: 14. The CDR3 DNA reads TGTGCCAGCAGTGTGTCTAGCGGGTCCTTATCGGGGCAGTACTTC. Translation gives CASSVSSGSLSGQYF. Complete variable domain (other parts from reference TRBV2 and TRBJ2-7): EPEVTQTPSHQVTQMGQEVILRCVPISNHLYFYWYRQILGQKVEFLVSFYNNEISEKSEIFDDQFSVERPDGSNFTLKIRSTKLEDSAMYFCASSVSSGSLSGQYFGPGTRLTVT.

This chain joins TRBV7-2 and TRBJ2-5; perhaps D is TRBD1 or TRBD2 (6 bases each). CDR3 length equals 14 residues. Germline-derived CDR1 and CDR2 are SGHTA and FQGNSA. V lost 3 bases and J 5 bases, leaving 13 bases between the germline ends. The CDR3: CASSLIRGLETQYF. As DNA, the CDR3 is TGTGCCAGCAGCTTGATACGGGGGCTCGAGACCCAGTACTTC.

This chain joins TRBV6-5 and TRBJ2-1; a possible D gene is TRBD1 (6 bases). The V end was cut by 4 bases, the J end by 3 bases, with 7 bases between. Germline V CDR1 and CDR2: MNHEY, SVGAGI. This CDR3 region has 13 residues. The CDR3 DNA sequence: TGTGCCAGCAGTTGGACAGTCTACAATGAGCAGTTCTTC. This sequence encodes CASSWTVYNEQFF.

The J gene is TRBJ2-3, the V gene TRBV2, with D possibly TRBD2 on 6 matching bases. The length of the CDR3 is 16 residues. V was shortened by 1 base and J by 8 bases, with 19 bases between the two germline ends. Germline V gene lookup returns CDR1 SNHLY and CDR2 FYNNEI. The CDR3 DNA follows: TGTGCCAGCAGTGAAGGAGAAGGGACTCCTGTTATTACGCAGTATTTT. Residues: CASSEGEGTPVITQYF.